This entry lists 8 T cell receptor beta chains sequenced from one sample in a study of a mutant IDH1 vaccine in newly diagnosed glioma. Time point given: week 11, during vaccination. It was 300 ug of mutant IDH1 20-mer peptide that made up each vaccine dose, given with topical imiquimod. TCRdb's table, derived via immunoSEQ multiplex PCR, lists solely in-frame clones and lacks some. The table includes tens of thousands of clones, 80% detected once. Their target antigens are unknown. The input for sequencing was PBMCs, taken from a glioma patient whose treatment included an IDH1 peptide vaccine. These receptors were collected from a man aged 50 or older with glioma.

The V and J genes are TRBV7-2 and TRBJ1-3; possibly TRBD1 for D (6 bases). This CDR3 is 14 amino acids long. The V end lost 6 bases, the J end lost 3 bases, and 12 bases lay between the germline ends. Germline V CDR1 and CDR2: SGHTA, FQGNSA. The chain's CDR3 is CASSPQGFGNTIYF. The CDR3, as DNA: TGTGCCAGCAGTCCACAGGGTTTTGGAAACACCATATATTTT. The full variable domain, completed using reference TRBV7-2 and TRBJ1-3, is GAGVSQSPSNKVTEKGKDVELRCDPISGHTALYWYRQSLGQGLEFLIYFQGNSAPDKSGLPSDRFSAERTGGSVSTLTIQRTQQEDSAVYLCASSPQGFGNTIYFGEGSWLTVV.

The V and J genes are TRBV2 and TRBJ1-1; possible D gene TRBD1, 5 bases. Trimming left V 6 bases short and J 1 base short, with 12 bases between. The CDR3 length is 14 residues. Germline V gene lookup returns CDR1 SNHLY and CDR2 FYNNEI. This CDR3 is CASRQEKGNTEAFF. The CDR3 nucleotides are TGTGCCAGCAGACAGGAAAAAGGGAACACTGAAGCTTTCTTT.

CDR3 protein: CSARWGQVETQYF. Here the CDR3 DNA reads TGCAGCGCCCGATGGGGACAGGTTGAGACCCAGTACTTC. The V call is TRBV29-1, the J call TRBJ2-5; 8 nucleotides line up with TRBD1. The CDR3 is 13 amino acids. Losses at the gene ends were 7 bases for V and 5 bases for J; bases not matched to a gene: 9. In germline, CDR1 is SQVTM, CDR2 ANQGSEA.

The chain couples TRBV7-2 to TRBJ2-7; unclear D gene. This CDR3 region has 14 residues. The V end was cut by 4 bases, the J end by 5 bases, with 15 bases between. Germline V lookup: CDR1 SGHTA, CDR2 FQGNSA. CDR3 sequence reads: CASSSYPGTDEQYF. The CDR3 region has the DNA TGTGCCAGCAGCTCTTACCCCGGCACCGACGAGCAGTACTTC.

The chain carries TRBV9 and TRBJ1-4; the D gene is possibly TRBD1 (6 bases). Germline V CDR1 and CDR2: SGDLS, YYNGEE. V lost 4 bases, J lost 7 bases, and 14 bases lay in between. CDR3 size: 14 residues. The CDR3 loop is CASSPDSNSEKLFF. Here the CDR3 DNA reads TGTGCCAGCAGCCCGGACAGCAACAGTGAAAAACTGTTTTTT.

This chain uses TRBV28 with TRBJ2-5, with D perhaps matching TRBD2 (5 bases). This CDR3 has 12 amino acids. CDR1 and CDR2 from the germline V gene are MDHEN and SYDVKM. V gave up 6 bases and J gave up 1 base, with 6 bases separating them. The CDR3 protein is CASSGVQETQYF. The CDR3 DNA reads TGTGCCAGCAGCGGGGTCCAAGAGACCCAGTACTTC.

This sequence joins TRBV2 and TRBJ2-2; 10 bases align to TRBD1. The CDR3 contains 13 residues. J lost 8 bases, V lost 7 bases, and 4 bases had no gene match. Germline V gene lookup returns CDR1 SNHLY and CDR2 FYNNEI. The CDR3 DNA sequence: TGTGCCAGCACCGGGACAGGGGAAGGGGAGCTGTTTTTT. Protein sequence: CASTGTGEGELFF.

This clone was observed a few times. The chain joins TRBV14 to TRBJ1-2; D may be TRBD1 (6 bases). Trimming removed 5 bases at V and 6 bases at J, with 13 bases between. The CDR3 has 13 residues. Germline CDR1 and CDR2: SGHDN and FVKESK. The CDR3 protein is CASSKNGGHGYTF. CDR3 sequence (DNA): TGTGCCAGCAGCAAAAATGGGGGGCATGGCTACACCTTC.